This T cell receptor (beta chain) was observed in a study of cytomegalovirus exposure and HLA in healthy donors. General observations from the study: One later analysis, an examination of the approximately 130 validation repertoires, found that first-cohort TCR clusters tended to co-occur in them. Cytomegalovirus-associated status was assigned to about 170 TCR beta chains.

V lost 4 bases to trimming and J lost 0 bases, with 17 bases between them. Per the germline V gene, CDR1 is SGHRS and CDR2 is YFSETQ. The length of the CDR3 is 16 residues. Sequencing used immunoSEQ multiplex PCR; TCRdb keeps in-frame clones, though not all of them. The sample shows around 60,000 clones, approximately 90% of them seen only once. In regard to this clone: Its antigen is still unknown.

Sample: PBMCs. V and J are TRBV5-1 and TRBJ2-7; a possible D gene is TRBD2 (6 bases). This TCR derives from a young man in good health and CMV-seronegative. In DNA, the CDR3 is TGCGCCAGCAGCCCAACCCTAGCGTTAAGCTCCTACGAGCAGTACTTC. It is translated as CASSPTLALSSYEQYF.